This T cell receptor beta chain came from a study of blood T cell repertoires in COVID-19. Study-level information: The study drew acute and convalescent COVID-19 samples from the United States, Italy and Spain. T cells, B-cell-depleted T cells, or PBMCs supplied cDNA or gDNA.

CDR1 is LGHNT and CDR2 is FRNRAP in the germline V gene. J lost 2 bases, V lost 5 bases, and 2 bases had no gene match. The CDR3 spans 13 residues. Per the authors' pipeline: Using reference gene primer amplification, nucleated cell counts were estimated. This table comes from immunoSEQ multiplex PCR, and its TCRdb copy is limited to in-frame clones, with some not included. The V and J calls and clone size were taken over from that table, and D and trimming were inferred from the DNA. The table lists 60,000 to 80,000 clones, 75% to 90% of them singletons. This receptor was identified in an elderly woman with acute or convalescent COVID-19. Source material: peripheral blood. The chain joins TRBV12-5 to TRBJ2-5; 7 bases align to TRBD2. CDR3: CASGLAVQETQYF. In DNA, the CDR3 is TGTGCTAGTGGTCTAGCGGTTCAAGAGACCCAGTACTTC.